The 26 T cell receptor beta chains reported below all come from one sample, sequenced in a study of T-cell memory formation after mild COVID-19. TCRdb called the 5' RACE reads again in MiXCR, with one record for every CDR3 protein. Counted here are approximately 400,000 distinct CDR3 sequences, roughly 18% occurring once; the ten biggest clones make up around a fifth. The sample consisted of PBMCs or a T cell subset sorted from them (not recorded which). The receptors shown here come from a young man who had mild COVID-19 (a few samples of this study predate the infection). Cell type and time point are not known.

This clonotype was seen just once. This CDR3 is missing its conserved last phenylalanine or tryptophan, likely due to a read error. The chain combines TRBV5-1 with TRBJ2-5, with D maybe TRBD2 (5 bases). V was pared by 4 bases and J by 3 bases, with 10 bases between. Germline V gives CDR1 SGHRS, CDR2 YFSETQ. The CDR3 is made up of 13 amino acids. The CDR3 bases are TGCGCCAGCAGCCAGAGGGTGGAAGAGACCCAGTACGTC. This encodes CASSQRVEETQYV.

The gene calls are TRBV7-2 and TRBJ2-4; D is possibly TRBD1 (6 bases). Trimming stripped 5 bases from V and 9 bases from J, with 14 bases between. Looked up from germline, CDR1 is SGHTA and CDR2 is FQGNSA. CDR3 length equals 13 residues. In DNA, the CDR3 is TGTGCCAGCAGCCCTACAGGGTGGGTCATTCAGTACTTC. Its translation: CASSPTGWVIQYF.

A few counts support this clonotype. The chain couples TRBV11-2 to TRBJ2-3; possibly TRBD2 for D (6 bases). Germline CDR1 reads SGHAT; CDR2 reads FQNNGV. Trimming pared 7 bases from V and 1 base from J, leaving 15 bases between. The CDR3 extends over 15 amino acids. Here the CDR3 reads CASTLEGLGTDTQYF. The CDR3 bases are TGTGCCAGCACTCTTGAGGGACTTGGCACAGATACGCAGTATTTT.

There are a few counts of this clonotype. CDR3 residues: CASSQTIPETQYF. The CDR3 nucleotides read TGCGCCAGCAGCCAGACGATCCCAGAGACCCAGTACTTC. The chain is built from TRBV4-1 and TRBJ2-5; D is unresolved. Germline V lookup: CDR1 MGHRA, CDR2 YSYEKL. The germline V and J ends were trimmed by 3 bases and 4 bases, with 9 bases remaining between them. The CDR3 has 13 amino acids.

In nucleotides, the CDR3 is TGCGCCAGCAGTCCGGGACAGGGGATCGACGGCTACACCTTC. This sequence encodes CASSPGQGIDGYTF. The chain is built from TRBV5-1 and TRBJ1-2, with 10 bases fitting TRBD1. V dropped 5 bases and J dropped 8; count of bases not matched to a gene: 9. Germline V gene lookup returns CDR1 SGHRS and CDR2 YFSETQ. This CDR3 spans 14 amino acids.

The rearrangement uses TRBV18 and TRBJ2-1, with D perhaps TRBD2 (5 bases). The ends were cut back, 5 bases at V and 4 bases at J, with 9 bases in the middle. Germline V gene lookup returns CDR1 KGHSH and CDR2 LQKENI. The CDR3 runs 13 residues. The CDR3 DNA follows: TGTGCCAGCTCAATCTGGACTTACAATGAGCAGTTCTTC. This sequence encodes CASSIWTYNEQFF. The full variable domain, with the rest looked up from reference TRBV18 and TRBJ2-1, is NAGVMQNPRHLVRRRGQEARLRCSPMKGHSHVYWYRQLPEEGLKFMVYLQKENIIDESGMPKERFSAEFPKEGPSILRIQQVVRGDSAAYFCASSIWTYNEQFFGPGTRLTVL.

The genes are TRBV9 and TRBJ1-5; no clear D gene. The CDR3 runs 14 residues. V was clipped by 0 bases and J by 6 bases, with 10 bases between them. Germline-derived CDR1 and CDR2 are SGDLS and YYNGEE. The CDR3 region has the DNA TGTGCCAGCAGCGTAGATGTGGGAGGTCAGCCCCAGCATTTT. This gives the protein CASSVDVGGQPQHF.

This clonotype was seen a few times. The chain combines TRBV7-9 with TRBJ1-1; D ambiguous. The CDR3 extends over 13 amino acids. Trimming pared 3 bases from V and 5 bases from J, leaving 10 bases between. Germline loops: CDR1 SEHNR, CDR2 FQNEAQ (reference sequence). CDR3 protein: CASSFKAFTEAFF. The CDR3 nucleotides are TGTGCCAGCAGCTTTAAGGCATTTACTGAAGCTTTCTTT.

CDR3 in DNA: TGTGCCAGCACCCATTTCCCGGGGGAGCTGTTTTTT. Translating it yields CASTHFPGELFF. This chain uses TRBV27 with TRBJ2-2; D not resolved. Trimming took 7 bases from V and 8 from J, leaving 11 bases between them. The CDR3 extends over 12 amino acids. From germline, CDR1 is MNHEY and CDR2 SMNVEV (reference sequence).

The sample holds a few counts of this clonotype. The chain employs TRBV4-1 and TRBJ2-4; D uncertain. Germline V gives CDR1 MGHRA, CDR2 YSYEKL. Trimming shortened V by 3 bases and J by 1 base, and 7 bases separated the two germline ends. The CDR3 is 14 amino acids. CDR3 sequence (DNA): TGCGCCAGCAGCCAGTGGAAGGCCAAAAACATTCAGTACTTC. It yields the protein CASSQWKAKNIQYF.

V usage is TRBV6-2 or TRBV6-3 and J usage is TRBJ2-5; the match to TRBD2 covers 7 bases. CDR3 length equals 13 residues. Per germline, CDR1 MNHEY and CDR2 SVGEGT. J gave up 5 bases and V 9 bases, and 9 bases lay outside the gene matches. CDR3 in DNA: TGTGCCAGTACGGGCGGGGGACGGGAGACCCAGTACTTC. Protein product: CASTGGGRETQYF.

The CDR3 loop reads CASSLRDTLYEQYF. The CDR3 DNA reads TGTGCCAGCAGCTTACGGGACACCCTCTACGAGCAGTACTTC. V usage is TRBV7-2 and J usage is TRBJ2-7, with a tentative D call TRBD1 (6 bases). Germline-derived CDR1 and CDR2 are SGHTA and FQGNSA. The CDR3 spans 14 residues. Between the trimmed V and J ends, which lost 2 bases and 3 bases, there was a span of 11 bases.

This rearrangement joins TRBV19 to TRBJ1-1; 7 positions match TRBD1. Germline values: CDR1 LNHDA, CDR2 SQIVND (reference sequence). J was trimmed by 3 bases and V by 10 bases; bases with no gene match: 5. There are 12 residues in the CDR3. CDR3 sequence reads: CATGQFYTEAFF. The CDR3 region has the DNA TGTGCCACGGGACAGTTCTACACTGAAGCTTTCTTT.

This clonotype was seen a few times. J is TRBJ2-2 and V is TRBV7-9; D is ambiguous. The CDR3 length is 16 residues. The V gene lost 2 bases and the J gene lost 4 bases, with 14 bases spanning the gap. From germline, CDR1 is SEHNR and CDR2 FQNEAQ (reference sequence). The CDR3 sequence is CASSLSRVAGTGELFF. CDR3 coding DNA: TGTGCCAGCAGCTTAAGTCGGGTTGCCGGCACCGGGGAGCTGTTTTTT.

The chain recombines TRBV4-1 with TRBJ2-3, with 9 nucleotides matching TRBD1. The V segment lost 2 bases and the J segment 3 bases; nucleotides outside the gene matches: 6. CDR1 MGHRA and CDR2 YSYEKL come from the germline V gene. This CDR3 contains 16 residues. This chain's CDR3 is CASSQTGGAGTDTQYF. For the CDR3, the DNA is TGCGCCAGCAGCCAAACAGGGGGCGCGGGTACAGATACGCAGTATTTT.

In its sample, this clonotype was seen a few times. This chain uses TRBV11-2 with TRBJ2-1; 15 positions match TRBD2. Germline V CDR1 and CDR2: SGHAT, FQNNGV. V dropped 5 bases and J dropped 8; count of bases not matched to a gene: 10. The CDR3 length is 17 residues. The CDR3 protein is CASSDWTSGGAKDEQFF. The CDR3 coding sequence is TGTGCCAGCAGCGACTGGACTAGCGGGGGGGCAAAAGATGAGCAGTTCTTC.

This clonotype has more than one count but fewer than ten. V usage is TRBV4-3 and J usage is TRBJ1-2, with D unclear. Germline V gene lookup returns CDR1 LGHNA and CDR2 YSLEER. This CDR3 has 15 residues. V was clipped by 0 bases and J by 8 bases, with 16 bases between them. CDR3 coding DNA: TGCGCCAGCAGCCAAGAGGCGGCAGCCCCCTACGGCTACACCTTC. Residues: CASSQEAAAPYGYTF.

This clonotype was counted between two and nine times. The V call is TRBV15, the J call TRBJ1-2; D is undetermined. The CDR3 covers 15 residues. The V gene lost 1 base and the J gene lost 4 bases, with 13 bases spanning the gap. The V gene's germline CDR1 is LNHNV and CDR2 YYDKDF (reference sequence). CDR3 in DNA: TGTGCCACCAGCAGAGCATACACAATCCCCTATGGCTACACCTTC. It translates to CATSRAYTIPYGYTF.

The rearrangement uses TRBV5-1 and TRBJ1-1; tentative D call: TRBD1 (6 bases). The CDR3 covers 14 residues. From germline, CDR1 is SGHRS and CDR2 YFSETQ. V lost 5 bases, J lost 0 bases, and 11 bases lay in between. CDR3 DNA: TGCGCCAGCAGACGGGACAAGATGAACACTGAAGCTTTCTTT. This translates into CASRRDKMNTEAFF.

This clonotype was observed a handful of times. The rearrangement links TRBV12-3 or TRBV12-4 to TRBJ2-3, with D uncertain. V lost 5 bases and J lost 0, with 12 bases in between. The CDR3 consists of 15 residues. The CDR3 here is CASSPYRVSTDTQYF. The CDR3 coding sequence is TGTGCCAGCAGTCCTTATAGAGTCAGCACAGATACGCAGTATTTT.

This clonotype has just a few counts. The J gene is TRBJ1-4, the V gene TRBV15; 7 bases map to TRBD1. Trimming at V came to 0 bases and at J to 8 bases, leaving 3 bases not matched to a gene. In germline, CDR1 is LNHNV, CDR2 YYDKDF (reference sequence). The length of the CDR3 is 14 residues. The CDR3 bases are TGTGCCACCAGCAGAGATCGGGACAGCGAAAAACTGTTTTTT. Residues: CATSRDRDSEKLFF.

The sample holds a few counts of this clonotype. The chain combines TRBV12-3 or TRBV12-4 with TRBJ1-2; D is ambiguous. The CDR3 has 13 amino acids. V gave up 2 bases and J gave up 7 bases, with 11 bases separating them. This chain's CDR3 is CASSLRKGGGYTF. The CDR3 region has the DNA TGTGCCAGCAGTTTAAGGAAGGGAGGTGGCTACACCTTC.

This clonotype was seen only a few times. The rearrangement joins TRBV6-5 to TRBJ1-2, with no clear D. The V end was cut by 4 bases, the J end by 3 bases, with 18 bases between. The CDR3 consists of 16 residues. Germline CDR1 reads MNHEY; CDR2 reads SVGAGI. CDR3 in amino acids: CASSFLGGSVDYGYTF. In DNA form, the CDR3 reads TGTGCCAGCAGTTTTTTAGGCGGGAGCGTAGACTATGGCTACACCTTC.

The V gene is TRBV9, the J gene TRBJ2-6, with no clear D. CDR1 SGDLS and CDR2 YYNGEE come from the germline V gene. CDR3 length: 16 amino acids. The V and J ends lost 0 bases and 0 bases respectively, with 7 bases between them. CDR3 in amino acids: CASSVDFFSGANVLTF. CDR3 nucleotides: TGTGCCAGCAGCGTAGATTTTTTCTCTGGGGCCAACGTCCTGACTTTC.

This clonotype came up a few times. V gene TRBV15 combines with J gene TRBJ1-6, with D possibly matching TRBD1 (6 bases). This CDR3 has 16 amino acids. The germline V gene has CDR1 LNHNV and CDR2 YYDKDF (reference sequence). Trimming took 2 bases from V and 9 from J, leaving 17 bases between them. CDR3 sequence: CATSRTNVGGVSPLHF. As DNA, the CDR3 is TGTGCCACCAGCAGAACCAACGTGGGGGGCGTTTCACCCCTCCACTTT.

This clonotype has at least ten counts. The gene calls are TRBV6-6 and TRBJ2-7; no firm D call. Trimming pared 4 bases from V and 8 bases from J, leaving 15 bases between. Looked up from germline, CDR1 is MNHNY and CDR2 is SVGAGI (reference sequence). The CDR3 is 13 residues long. In nucleotides, the CDR3 is TGTGCCAGCAGTTCAGGTGGTGTCCCGAAGCAGTACGTC. Translating gives CASSSGGVPKQYV.